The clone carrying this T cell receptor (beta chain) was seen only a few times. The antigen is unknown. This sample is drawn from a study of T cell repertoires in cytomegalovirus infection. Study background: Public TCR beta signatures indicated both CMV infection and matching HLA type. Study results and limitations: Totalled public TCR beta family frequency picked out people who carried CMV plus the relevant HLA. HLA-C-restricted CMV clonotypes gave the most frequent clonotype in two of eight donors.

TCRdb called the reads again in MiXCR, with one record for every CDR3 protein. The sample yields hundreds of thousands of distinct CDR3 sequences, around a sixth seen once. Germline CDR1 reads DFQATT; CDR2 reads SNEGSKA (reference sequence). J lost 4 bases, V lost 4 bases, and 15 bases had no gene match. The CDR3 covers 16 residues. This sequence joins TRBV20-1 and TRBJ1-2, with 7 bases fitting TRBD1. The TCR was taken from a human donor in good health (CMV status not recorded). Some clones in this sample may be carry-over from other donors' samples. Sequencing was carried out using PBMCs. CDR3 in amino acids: CSATATGNLPGYGYTF. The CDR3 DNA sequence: TGCAGTGCTACCGCGACAGGGAATTTACCCGGCTATGGCTACACCTTC.